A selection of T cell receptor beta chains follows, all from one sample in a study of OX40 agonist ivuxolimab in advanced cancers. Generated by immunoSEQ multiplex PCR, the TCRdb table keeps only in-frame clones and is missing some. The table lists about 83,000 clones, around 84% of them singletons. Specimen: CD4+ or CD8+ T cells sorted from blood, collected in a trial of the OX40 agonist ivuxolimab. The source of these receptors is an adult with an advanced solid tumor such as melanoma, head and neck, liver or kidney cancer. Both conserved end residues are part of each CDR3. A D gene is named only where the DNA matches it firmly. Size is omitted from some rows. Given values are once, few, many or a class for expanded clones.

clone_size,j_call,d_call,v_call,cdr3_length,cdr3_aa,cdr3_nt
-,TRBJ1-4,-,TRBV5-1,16,CASSRDLGTTNEKLFF,TGCGCCAGCAGCCGGGATCTAGGGACCACTAATGAAAAACTGTTTTTT
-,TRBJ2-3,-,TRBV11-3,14,CASSTGDFPSTQYF,TGTGCCAGCAGCACGGGGGACTTCCCCAGTACGCAGTATTTT
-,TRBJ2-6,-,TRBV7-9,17,CASSPDPGALGANVLTF,TGTGCCAGCAGCCCGGACCCGGGGGCGCTTGGGGCCAACGTCCTGACTTTC
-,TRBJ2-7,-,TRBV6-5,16,CASSYPSLGSSYEQYF,TGTGCCAGCAGTTACCCCAGTCTCGGGAGCTCCTACGAGCAGTACTTC
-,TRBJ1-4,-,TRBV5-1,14,CASSITGRGEKLFF,TGCGCCAGCAGCATAACAGGCAGGGGTGAAAAACTGTTTTTT
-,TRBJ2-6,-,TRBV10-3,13,CAISEFGANVLTF,TGTGCCATCAGTGAATTTGGGGCCAACGTCCTGACTTTC
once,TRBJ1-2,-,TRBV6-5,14,CASSYSRGSYGYTF,TGTGCCAGCAGTTACAGTCGGGGATCCTATGGCTACACCTTC
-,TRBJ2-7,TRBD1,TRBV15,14,CATSRGQGAYEQYF,TGTGCCACCAGCAGAGGACAGGGGGCCTACGAGCAGTACTTC
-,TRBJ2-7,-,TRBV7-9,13,CASSPRGPYEQYF,TGTGCCAGCAGCCCCAGGGGCCCCTACGAGCAGTACTTC
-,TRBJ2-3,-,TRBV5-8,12,CASSLGGDTQYF,TGTGCCAGCAGCTTGGGGGGGGATACGCAGTATTTT
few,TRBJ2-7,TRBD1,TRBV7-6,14,CASSLDRGPYEQYF,TGTGCCAGCAGCCTGGACAGGGGGCCCTACGAGCAGTACTTC
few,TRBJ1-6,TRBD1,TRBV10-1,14,CATSRGIGNSPLHF,TGCGCCACGTCCAGGGGGATCGGAAATTCACCCCTCCACTTT
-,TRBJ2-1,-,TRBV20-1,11,CSAGGFDEQFF,TGCAGTGCTGGGGGCTTCGATGAGCAGTTCTTC
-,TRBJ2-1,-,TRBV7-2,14,CASSARRTTNEQFF,TGTGCCAGCAGCGCGCGACGTACAACTAATGAGCAGTTCTTC
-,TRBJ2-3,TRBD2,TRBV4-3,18,CASSQDPTSGVATDTQYF,TGCGCCAGCAGCCAAGATCCCACTAGCGGGGTGGCCACAGATACGCAGTATTTT
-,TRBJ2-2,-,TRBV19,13,CASSIVGSGELFF,TGTGCCAGTAGTATAGTAGGGTCCGGGGAGCTGTTTTTT
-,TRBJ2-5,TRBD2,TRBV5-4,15,CASSLTSGGIETQYF,TGTGCCAGCAGCCTGACTAGCGGGGGGATAGAGACCCAGTACTTC